Listed below are T cell receptor beta chains from one sample, sequenced in a study of beta chain features in type 1 diabetes. Only in-frame clones appear in the TCRdb table, and some are missing; sequencing was by immunoSEQ multiplex PCR. This table has 600,000 to 750,000 clones, around 12% appearing once. Source material: naive CD4+ T cells from blood. The receptors stem from a young man with type 1 diabetes. The CDR3 runs from the conserved cysteine through the conserved F or W. The order of the fields is J gene, V gene, CDR3 protein.

>TRBJ2-1|TRBV5-1
CASSLGTAAYNEQFF
>TRBJ2-2|TRBV4-2
CASSPIGQGTGELFF
>TRBJ1-2|TRBV7-2
CASSPQVGNYGYTF
>NA|TRBV18
CASTPGHSYEQYF
>TRBJ1-3|TRBV5-8
CASPRRQGNTIYF
>TRBJ2-1|TRBV4-3
CASSRRQGLNEQFF
>TRBJ1-5|TRBV4-1
CASSRTPDVYQPQHF
>TRBJ2-5|TRBV5-4
CASSLAGQGETQYF
>TRBJ1-5|TRBV5-1
CASSLGADNQPQHF
>TRBJ2-4|TRBV5-4
CASSSEAKNIQYF
>TRBJ1-4|TRBV27
CASSIKPGEKLFF
>TRBJ1-6|TRBV4-3
CASSQDPTVPTQLLHF
>TRBJ2-1|TRBV5-1
CASSLTGSSYNEQFF
>TRBJ1-5|TRBV30
CAWGGQGRQPQHF
>TRBJ2-5|TRBV5-4
CASSSMGLAAPGTQYF
>TRBJ2-1|TRBV7-9
CASSLVENEQFF
>TRBJ2-3|TRBV5-1
CASSLGTKVPDTQYF
>TRBJ2-3|TRBV4-3
CASSPKDIAGWPDTQYF
>TRBJ2-6|TRBV7-8
CASSLEGPRSDVLTF
>TRBJ1-4|TRBV4-2
CASSQEGGFEKLFF
>TRBJ2-1|TRBV9
CASSLDRTHRGEQFF
>TRBJ2-5|TRBV18
CASSPSQETQYF
>TRBJ1-5|TRBV7-9
CASSFRVYQPQHF
>TRBJ2-7|TRBV7-2
CASSLAASGGSEQYF
>TRBJ1-4|TRBV7-6
CASSLAGNEKLFF
>TRBJ1-5|TRBV11-2
CASSLDSNQPQHF
>TRBJ2-3|TRBV9
CASSVVGFTDTQYF